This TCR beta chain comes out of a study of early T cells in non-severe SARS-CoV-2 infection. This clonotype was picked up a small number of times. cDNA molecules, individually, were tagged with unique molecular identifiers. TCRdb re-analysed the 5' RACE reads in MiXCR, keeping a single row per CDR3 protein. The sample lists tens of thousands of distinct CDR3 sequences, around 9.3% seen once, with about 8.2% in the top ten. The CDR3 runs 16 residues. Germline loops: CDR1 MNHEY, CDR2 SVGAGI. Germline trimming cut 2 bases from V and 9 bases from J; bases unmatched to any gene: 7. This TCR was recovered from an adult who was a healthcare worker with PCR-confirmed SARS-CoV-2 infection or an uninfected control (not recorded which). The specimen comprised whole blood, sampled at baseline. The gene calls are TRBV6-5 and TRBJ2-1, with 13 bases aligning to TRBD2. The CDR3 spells CASSYRLAGGGGEQFF. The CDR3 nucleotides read TGTGCCAGCAGTTACCGACTAGCGGGAGGCGGGGGTGAGCAGTTCTTC.